This T cell receptor (beta chain) was recorded in a study of blood T cell repertoires in COVID-19. Study overall: The United States, Italy and Spain were the sources of the acute and convalescent COVID-19 samples.

Individuals drawn from 24 US areas were about 18 to 95 years old. Cohorts were based on clinical histories the participants reported. This table comes from immunoSEQ multiplex PCR, and its TCRdb copy is limited to in-frame clones, with some not included. Here the sample spans approximately 140,000 clones, roughly 84% being singletons. The CDR3 covers 16 residues. Germline CDR1 MDHEN, CDR2 SYDVKM. J lost 5 bases, V lost 2 bases, and 7 bases had no gene match. This receptor was taken from a woman in her forties or fifties who had been exposed to COVID-19. The rearrangement joins TRBV28 to TRBJ2-5; 11 positions match TRBD2. The sample taken for sequencing was PBMCs or T cells enriched from blood (not recorded which). CDR3 DNA: TGTGCCAGCAGTTTAGGTAGCGGGGGGGCCATCGAGACCCAGTACTTC. It translates to CASSLGSGGAIETQYF.